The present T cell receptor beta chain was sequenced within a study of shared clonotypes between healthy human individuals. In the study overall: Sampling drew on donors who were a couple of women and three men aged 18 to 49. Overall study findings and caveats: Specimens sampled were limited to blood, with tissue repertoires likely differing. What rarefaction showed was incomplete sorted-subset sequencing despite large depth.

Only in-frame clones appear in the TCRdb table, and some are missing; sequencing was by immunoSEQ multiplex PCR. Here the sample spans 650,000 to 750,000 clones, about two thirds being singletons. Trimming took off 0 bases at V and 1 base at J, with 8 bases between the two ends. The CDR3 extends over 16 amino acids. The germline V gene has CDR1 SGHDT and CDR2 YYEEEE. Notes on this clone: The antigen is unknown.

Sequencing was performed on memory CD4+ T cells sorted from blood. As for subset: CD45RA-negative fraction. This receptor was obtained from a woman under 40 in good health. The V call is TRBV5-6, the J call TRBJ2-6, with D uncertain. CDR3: CASSLVGISGANVLTF. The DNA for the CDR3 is TGTGCCAGCAGCTTGGTGGGGATTTCTGGGGCCAACGTCCTGACTTTC.